This record covers a single TCR beta chain. This sample is drawn from a study of blood T cell repertoires in COVID-19. Study-wide context: Sites across the United States, Italy and Spain contributed samples from acute and convalescent COVID-19. The analysed material was cDNA or gDNA that came from T cells, B-cell-depleted T cells, or PBMCs.

As handled by the study authors: Reference gene primer amplification in the assay estimated nucleated cell counts. Measured with immunoSEQ multiplex PCR; TCRdb has only the in-frame clones, and not every one. D and trimming were read from the DNA, whereas the V and J calls and clone size are those reported in that table. This repertoire shows approximately 220,000 clones, around nine tenths found once; its top ten account for 5.5% to 7.5%. Germline loops: CDR1 MGHRA, CDR2 YSYEKL. This CDR3 has 15 residues. V trimming: 0 bases; J trimming: 8 bases; junction bases outside the gene matches: 7. Specimen: peripheral blood. The rearrangement joins TRBV4-1 to TRBJ1-5; TRBD1 agrees at 7 bases. The TCR sequence derives from a man aged 60 to 69 who had recovered from COVID-19. The CDR3 nucleotides are TGCGCCAGCAGCCAAGAGGAGACAGGGTATAAGCCCCAGCATTTT. Encoded protein: CASSQEETGYKPQHF.